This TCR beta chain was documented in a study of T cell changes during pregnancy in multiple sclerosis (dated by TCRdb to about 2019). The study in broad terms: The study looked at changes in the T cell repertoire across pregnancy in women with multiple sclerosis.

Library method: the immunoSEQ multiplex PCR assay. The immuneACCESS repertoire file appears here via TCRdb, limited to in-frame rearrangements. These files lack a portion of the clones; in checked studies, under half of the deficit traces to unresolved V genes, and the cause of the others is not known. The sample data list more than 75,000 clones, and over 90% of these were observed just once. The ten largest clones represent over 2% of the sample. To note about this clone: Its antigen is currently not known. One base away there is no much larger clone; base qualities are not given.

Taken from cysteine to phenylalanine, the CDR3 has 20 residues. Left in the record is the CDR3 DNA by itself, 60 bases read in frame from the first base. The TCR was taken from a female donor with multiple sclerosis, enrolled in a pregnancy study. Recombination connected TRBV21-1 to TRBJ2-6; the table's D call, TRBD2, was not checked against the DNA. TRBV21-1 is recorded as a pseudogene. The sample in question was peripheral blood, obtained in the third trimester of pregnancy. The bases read TGTGCCAGCAGCCCAGATTTCGGGGGAACCCCTTCGTCAGGGGCCAACGTCCTGACTTTC. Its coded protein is CASSPDFGGTPSSGANVLTF.